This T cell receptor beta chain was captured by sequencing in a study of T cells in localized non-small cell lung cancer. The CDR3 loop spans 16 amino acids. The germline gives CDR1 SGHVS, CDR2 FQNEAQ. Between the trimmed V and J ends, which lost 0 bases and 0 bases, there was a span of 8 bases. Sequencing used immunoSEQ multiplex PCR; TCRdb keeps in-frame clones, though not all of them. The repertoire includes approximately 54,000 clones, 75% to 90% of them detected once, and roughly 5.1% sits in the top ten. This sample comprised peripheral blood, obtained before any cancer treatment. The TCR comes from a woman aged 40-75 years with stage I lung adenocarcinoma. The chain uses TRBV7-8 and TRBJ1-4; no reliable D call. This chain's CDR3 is CASSLALGSTNEKLFF. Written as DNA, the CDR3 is TGTGCCAGCAGCTTAGCGTTGGGATCAACTAATGAAAAACTGTTTTTT.